The 3 T cell receptor beta chains listed next were all sequenced from one sample in a study of blood T cell repertoires in COVID-19. The repertoire was sequenced with immunoSEQ multiplex PCR; TCRdb's copy has only in-frame clones and lacks some. There are 65,000 to 90,000 clones in the sample; roughly 88% occur only once, and 6% to 7.5% lies in the top ten. The sample was peripheral blood. The source of these receptors is an elderly woman with acute or convalescent COVID-19.

The chain links TRBV19 to TRBJ2-3; 7 bases match TRBD1. CDR1 and CDR2 (germline): LNHDA, SQIVND (reference sequence). The CDR3 sequence is 15 residues long. The J segment lost 1 base and the V segment lost 4 bases, leaving 5 bases of the junction unmatched. The CDR3 reads CASSTRTGGTDTQYF. The CDR3, as DNA: TGTGCCAGTAGTACAAGGACAGGAGGCACAGATACGCAGTATTTT.

The chain joins TRBV29-1 to TRBJ2-5, with 7 bases fitting TRBD1. The V gene's germline CDR1 is SQVTM and CDR2 ANQGSEA. The CDR3 is made up of 14 amino acids. After removal of 6 bases from V and 2 bases from J, the junction contained 9 bases not matched to a gene. The CDR3, as DNA: TGCAGCGTGACCCCACCGGGACAGCAAGAGACCCAGTACTTC. This sequence encodes CSVTPPGQQETQYF.

This chain joins TRBV19 and TRBJ1-5, with TRBD1 matching over 7 bases. CDR1 is LNHDA and CDR2 is SQIVND in the germline V gene (reference sequence). V shed 6 bases and J 4 bases; nucleotides not matched to a gene: 9. The CDR3 loop spans 15 amino acids. In nucleotides, the CDR3 is TGTGCCAGTAGGACAGGGAGCCTTGGGAATCAGCCCCAGCATTTT. Amino acid sequence: CASRTGSLGNQPQHF.